This T cell receptor (beta chain) stems from a study of blood T cell repertoires in COVID-19. Repertoires were generated with immunoSEQ multiplex PCR, while TCRdb's copy carries only in-frame clones and drops some. The data hold some 200,000 clones, with roughly 84% observed a single time. The CDR3 sequence is 14 residues long. Germline values: CDR1 SEHNR, CDR2 FQNEAQ (reference sequence). Trimming left V 4 bases short and J 1 base short, with 10 bases between. This receptor was identified in a woman aged 80 or over with COVID-19, enrolled during active disease. The chain carries TRBV7-9 and TRBJ1-2; TRBD1 might be the D (6 bases). The sequencing input was peripheral blood. CDR3 region: CASSSRGLNYGYTF. CDR3 nucleotide sequence: TGTGCCAGCAGCTCCAGGGGTCTTAACTATGGCTACACCTTC.